This T cell receptor beta chain was identified in a study of vaccination effects on CD4 cells after COVID-19. For the study at large: Post-vaccine specimens arrived a median 72 days past the second dose.

The CDR3 covers 16 residues. CDR1 is SGHRS and CDR2 is YFSETQ in the germline V gene. J gave up 6 bases and V 0 bases, and 8 bases lay outside the gene matches. Within the ViraFEST assay, antigen-specific CD4+ T cells underwent expansion with viral peptide pools prior to sequencing. It was after around 10 days of culture that CD4+ T cells were isolated. Two-dose BNT162b2 or mRNA-1273 vaccination was given to participants. No vaccinee had earlier SARS-CoV-2 infection, and nucleocapsid antibodies were negative. Cultures used a few million PBMC per well, 9.5 to 10 IU/ml IL-2 and approximately 11 ug/ml peptides. A half-volume exchange with IL-2 medium occurred on days 3 and 7. Comment on this clone: Its cognate antigen is unknown.

Using immunoSEQ multiplex PCR, the repertoire was profiled, and TCRdb retains in-frame clones only, with some absent. In the table there are some 69,000 clones, about 74% of which are singletons. Material: CD4+ T cells from PBMCs cultured with HCoV-229E spike peptides, obtained after COVID-19 vaccination. The V and J genes are TRBV5-1 and TRBJ2-3; 9 nucleotides agree with TRBD1. The origin of this receptor is a human donor who received a COVID-19 vaccine. The CDR3 loop is CASSLALTGGTDTQYF. For the CDR3, the DNA is TGCGCCAGCAGCTTGGCCCTGACAGGGGGTACGGATACGCAGTATTTT.